This T cell receptor beta chain was observed in a study of blood T cell repertoires in COVID-19 (dated by TCRdb to about 2020). Broadly, across the study: Collaborator samples came from the United States, Italy and Spain and covered acute and convalescent phases of COVID-19. The prospective study material was composed of cDNA or gDNA derived from T cells, B-cell-depleted T cells, or PBMCs. The samples were drawn from the first 160 participants of the ongoing ImmuneRACE study and from 1,254 subjects provided by 6 global collaborators. Where available, HLA class I and class II types were obtained from metadata supplied by the sample provider rather than from assay-based typing. A de-identified subject ID, COVID-19 status, age in years and sex were almost always included in the sample metadata. The repertoires were released in a freely available public database intended as a resource for research on the immune response to SARS-CoV-2. Subjects who had been exposed to COVID-19, were actively infected with it, or had recovered from it provided the deeply sampled blood TCRbeta repertoires that made up the dataset.

Collaborating institutions collected whole blood in K2EDTA tubes following their own protocols. Collaborator samples were shipped for TCRbeta analysis as frozen whole blood, isolated PBMCs, or DNA extracted from either sample type. As to this clone: What this receptor recognizes is not known. No base-level quality is on record; no much larger clone is a single base apart. The identical CDR3 is also encoded by other nucleotide sequences in the sample.

TCRbeta CDR3 regions were amplified from genomic DNA using the immunoSEQ Assay, a bias-controlled multiplex PCR. The authors' pipeline ran thus. Within the assay, amplification of reference gene primers was used to estimate how many nucleated cells each sample contained. Sequence reads were collapsed and filtered to measure the absolute abundance of every unique TCRbeta CDR3 rearrangement. For each sample, productive Simpson clonality was calculated by taking the square root of Simpson's diversity index across productive rearrangements. TCRdb carries this immuneACCESS record with in-frame sequences only. Its versions omit some clonotypes, under half of them owing to an unresolved V gene in the studies checked, with the rest unexplained. For V, J and clone size, that table is used; D and trimming come from the DNA. The sample contains fewer than 200,000 clones, more than 75% of them found a single time. The biggest ten clones account for 5.5% to 7% of the sample.

Compared with germline, V lacks 3 bases and J lacks 4 bases; bases without a gene match: 11. Reading from cysteine to phenylalanine, the CDR3 counts 16 amino acids. Only the CDR3 portion is preserved as DNA: 48 bases, with reading frame beginning at the first base. The germline V gene sets CDR1 to MGHRA and CDR2 to YSYEKL. Overall study results and their limits: How much clinical and demographic metadata was included differed by source and by participant, and the metadata was provided uncurated.

Here the chain combines TRBV4-1 and TRBJ1-2; the junction holds 7 bases that match TRBD1. The sequence was collected from a man between 35 and 55 years old with active or convalescent COVID-19. The specimen sequenced was peripheral blood. At the DNA level, the sequence is TGCGCCAGCAGCCAGGATGCGGACAGGAGCATCTATGGCTACACCTTC. This yields the protein CASSQDADRSIYGYTF.